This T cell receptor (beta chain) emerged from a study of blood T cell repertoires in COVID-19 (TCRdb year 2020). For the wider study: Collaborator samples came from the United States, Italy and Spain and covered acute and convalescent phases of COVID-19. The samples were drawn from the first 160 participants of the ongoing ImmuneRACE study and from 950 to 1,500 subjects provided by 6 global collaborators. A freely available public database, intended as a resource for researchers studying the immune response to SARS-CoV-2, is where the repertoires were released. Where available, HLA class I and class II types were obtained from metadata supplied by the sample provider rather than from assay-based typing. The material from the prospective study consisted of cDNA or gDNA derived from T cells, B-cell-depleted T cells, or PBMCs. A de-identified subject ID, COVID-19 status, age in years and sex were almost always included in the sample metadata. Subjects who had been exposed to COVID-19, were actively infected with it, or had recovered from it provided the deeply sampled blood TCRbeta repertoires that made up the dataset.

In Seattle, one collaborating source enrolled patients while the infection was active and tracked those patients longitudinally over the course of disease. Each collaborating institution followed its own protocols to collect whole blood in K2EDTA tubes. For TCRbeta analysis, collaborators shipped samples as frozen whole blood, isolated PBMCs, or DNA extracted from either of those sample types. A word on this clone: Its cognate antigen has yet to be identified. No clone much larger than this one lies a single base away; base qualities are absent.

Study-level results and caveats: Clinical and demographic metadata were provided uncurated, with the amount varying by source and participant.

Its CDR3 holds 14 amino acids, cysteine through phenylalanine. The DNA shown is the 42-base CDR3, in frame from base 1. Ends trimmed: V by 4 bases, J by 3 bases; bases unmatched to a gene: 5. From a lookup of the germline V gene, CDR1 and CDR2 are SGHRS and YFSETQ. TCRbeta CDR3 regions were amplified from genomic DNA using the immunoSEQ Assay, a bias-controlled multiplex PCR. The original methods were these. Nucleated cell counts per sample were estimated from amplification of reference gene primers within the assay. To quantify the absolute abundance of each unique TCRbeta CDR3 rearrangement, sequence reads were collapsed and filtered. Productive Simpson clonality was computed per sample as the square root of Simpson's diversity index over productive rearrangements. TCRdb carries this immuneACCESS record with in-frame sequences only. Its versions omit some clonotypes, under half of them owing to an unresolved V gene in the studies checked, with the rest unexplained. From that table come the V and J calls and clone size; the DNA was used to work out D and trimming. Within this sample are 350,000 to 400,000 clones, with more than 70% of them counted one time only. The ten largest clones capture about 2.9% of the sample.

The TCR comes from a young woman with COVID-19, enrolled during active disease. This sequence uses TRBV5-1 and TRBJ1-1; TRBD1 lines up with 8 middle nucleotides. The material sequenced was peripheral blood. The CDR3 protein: CASSTGQADTEAFF. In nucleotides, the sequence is TGCGCCAGCAGCACGGGACAGGCGGACACTGAAGCTTTCTTT.